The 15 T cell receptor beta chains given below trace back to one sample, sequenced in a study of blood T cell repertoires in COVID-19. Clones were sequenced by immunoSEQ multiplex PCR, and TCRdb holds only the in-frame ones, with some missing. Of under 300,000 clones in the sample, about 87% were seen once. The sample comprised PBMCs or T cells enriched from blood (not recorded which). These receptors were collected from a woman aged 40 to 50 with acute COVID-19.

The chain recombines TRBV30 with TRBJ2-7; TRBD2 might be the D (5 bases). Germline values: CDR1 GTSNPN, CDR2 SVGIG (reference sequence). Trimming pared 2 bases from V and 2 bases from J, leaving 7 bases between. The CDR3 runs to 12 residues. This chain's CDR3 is CAWSSGTYEQYF. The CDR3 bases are TGTGCCTGGAGTTCGGGGACCTACGAGCAGTACTTC.

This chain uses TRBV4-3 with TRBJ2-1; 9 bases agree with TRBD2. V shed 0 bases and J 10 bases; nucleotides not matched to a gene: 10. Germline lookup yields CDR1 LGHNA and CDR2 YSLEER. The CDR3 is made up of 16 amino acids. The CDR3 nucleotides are TGCGCCAGCAGCCAAGATGGGAGCGGGGGGCCTAGAGAGCAGTTCTTC. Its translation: CASSQDGSGGPREQFF.

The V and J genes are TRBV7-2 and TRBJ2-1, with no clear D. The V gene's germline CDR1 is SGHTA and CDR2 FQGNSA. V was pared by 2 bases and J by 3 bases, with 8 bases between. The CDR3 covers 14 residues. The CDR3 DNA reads TGTGCCAGCAGCTTAATTGCCAGCTACAATGAGCAGTTCTTC. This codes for CASSLIASYNEQFF.

CDR3 nucleotide sequence: TGTGCCAGCAGCTTTCTTGGAGAAGATACGCAGTATTTT. Translated: CASSFLGEDTQYF. This sequence joins TRBV7-9 and TRBJ2-3, with D unclear. This CDR3 is built from 13 residues. V lost 3 bases and J lost 5, with 9 bases in between. From germline, CDR1 is SEHNR and CDR2 FQNEAQ (reference sequence).

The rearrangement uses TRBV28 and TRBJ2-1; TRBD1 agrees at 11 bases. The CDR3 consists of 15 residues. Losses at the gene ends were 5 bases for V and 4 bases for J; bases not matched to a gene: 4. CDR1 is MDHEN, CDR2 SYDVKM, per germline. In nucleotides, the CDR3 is TGTGCCAGCAGTGGGGACAGGGGGAGTTACAATGAGCAGTTCTTC. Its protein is CASSGDRGSYNEQFF.

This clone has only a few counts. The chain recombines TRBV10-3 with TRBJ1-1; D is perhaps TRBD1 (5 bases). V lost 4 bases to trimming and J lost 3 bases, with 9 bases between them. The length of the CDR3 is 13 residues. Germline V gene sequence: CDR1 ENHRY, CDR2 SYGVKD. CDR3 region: CAISGREYTEAFF. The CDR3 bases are TGTGCCATCAGTGGCAGGGAATACACTGAAGCTTTCTTT.

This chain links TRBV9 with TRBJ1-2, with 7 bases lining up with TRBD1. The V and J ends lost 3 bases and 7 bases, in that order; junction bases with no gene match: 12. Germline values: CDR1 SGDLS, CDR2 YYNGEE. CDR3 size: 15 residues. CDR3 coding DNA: TGTGCCAGCAGCGCTCGACAGGGTTGGGGGAGTGGCTACACCTTC. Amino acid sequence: CASSARQGWGSGYTF.

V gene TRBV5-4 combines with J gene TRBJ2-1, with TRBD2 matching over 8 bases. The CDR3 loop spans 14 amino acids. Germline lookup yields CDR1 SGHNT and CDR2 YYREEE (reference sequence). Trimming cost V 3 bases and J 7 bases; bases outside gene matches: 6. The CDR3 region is CASSSGLAPNEQFF. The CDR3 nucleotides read TGTGCCAGCAGCTCAGGACTAGCCCCAAATGAGCAGTTCTTC.

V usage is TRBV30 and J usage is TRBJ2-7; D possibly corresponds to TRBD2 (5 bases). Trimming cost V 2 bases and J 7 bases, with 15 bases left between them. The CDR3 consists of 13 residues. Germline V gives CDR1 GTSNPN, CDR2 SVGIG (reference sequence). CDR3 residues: CAWSTPPGMEQYV. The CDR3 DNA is TGTGCCTGGAGTACCCCACCGGGAATGGAGCAGTACGTC.

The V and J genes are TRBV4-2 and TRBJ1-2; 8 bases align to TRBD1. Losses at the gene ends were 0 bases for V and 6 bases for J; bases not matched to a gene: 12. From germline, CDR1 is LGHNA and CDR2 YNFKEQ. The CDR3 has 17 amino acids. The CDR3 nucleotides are TGTGCCAGCAGCCAAGATAGGGGCCCCGGACAGGGCCATGGCTACACCTTC. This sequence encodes CASSQDRGPGQGHGYTF.

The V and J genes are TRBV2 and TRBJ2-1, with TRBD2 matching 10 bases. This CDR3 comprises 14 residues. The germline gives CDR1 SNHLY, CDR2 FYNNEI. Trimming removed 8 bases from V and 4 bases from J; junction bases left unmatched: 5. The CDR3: CASVVLAGYNEQFF. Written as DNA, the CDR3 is TGTGCCAGCGTCGTACTAGCGGGGTACAATGAGCAGTTCTTC.

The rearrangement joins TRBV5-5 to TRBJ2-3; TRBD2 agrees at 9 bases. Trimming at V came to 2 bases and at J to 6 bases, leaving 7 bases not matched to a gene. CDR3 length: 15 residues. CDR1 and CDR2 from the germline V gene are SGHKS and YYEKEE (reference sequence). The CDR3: CASSFTVAGADTQYF. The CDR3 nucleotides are TGTGCCAGCAGCTTCACAGTAGCGGGAGCGGATACGCAGTATTTT.

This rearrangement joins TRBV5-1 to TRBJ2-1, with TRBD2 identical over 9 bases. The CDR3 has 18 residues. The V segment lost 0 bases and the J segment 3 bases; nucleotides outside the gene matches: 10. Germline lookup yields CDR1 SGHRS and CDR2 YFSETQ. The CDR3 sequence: CASSLALAGVPNYNEQFF. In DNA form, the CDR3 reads TGCGCCAGCAGCTTGGCCTTAGCGGGGGTTCCCAACTACAATGAGCAGTTCTTC.

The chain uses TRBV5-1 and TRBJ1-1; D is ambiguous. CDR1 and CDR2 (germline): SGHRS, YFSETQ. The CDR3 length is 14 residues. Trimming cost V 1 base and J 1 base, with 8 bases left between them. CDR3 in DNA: TGCGCCAGCAGCTTGACGACTACGAACACTGAAGCTTTCTTT. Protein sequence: CASSLTTTNTEAFF.

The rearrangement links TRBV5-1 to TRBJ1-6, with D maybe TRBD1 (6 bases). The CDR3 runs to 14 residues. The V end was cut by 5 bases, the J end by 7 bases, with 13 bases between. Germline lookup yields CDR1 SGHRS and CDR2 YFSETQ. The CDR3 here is CASRMGTGNSPLHF. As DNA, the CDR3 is TGCGCCAGCAGAATGGGTACAGGGAATTCACCCCTCCACTTT.